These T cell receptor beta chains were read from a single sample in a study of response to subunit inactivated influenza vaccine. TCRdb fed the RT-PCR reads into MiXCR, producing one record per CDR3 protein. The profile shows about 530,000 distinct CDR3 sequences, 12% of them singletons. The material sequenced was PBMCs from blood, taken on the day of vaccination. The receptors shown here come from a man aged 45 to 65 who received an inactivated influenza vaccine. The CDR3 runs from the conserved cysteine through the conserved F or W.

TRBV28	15	CASTPRVIAPYEQYF
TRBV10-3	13	CAISQGPEGEQFF
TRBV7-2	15	CASSPTPRGVGGYTF
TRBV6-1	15	CASSPGQGVFHGYTF
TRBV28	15	CASSASETGQRKQYF
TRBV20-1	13	CSAHRPENNEQFF
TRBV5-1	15	CASSLTASVPGELFF
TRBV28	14	CASSIYRGPYEQYF
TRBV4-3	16	CASSQAWGAGVDTQYF
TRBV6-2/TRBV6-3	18	CASSYSLQLLLRDTEAFF
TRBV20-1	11	CSAREGYEQYF
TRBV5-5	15	CASSFSPTGVNVLTF
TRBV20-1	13	CSAGDPNTGELFF
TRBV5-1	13	CASSPRSRYEQYF
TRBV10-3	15	CAISEPGTGGHEQYF
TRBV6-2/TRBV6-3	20	CASSYSINWTSGVRTDTQYF
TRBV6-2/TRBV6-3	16	CASSSSIAEVFYGYTF
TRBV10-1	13	CASSDRVNQPQHF
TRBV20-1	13	CSASLRAADTQYF
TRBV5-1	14	CASSQRKQGRAQYF
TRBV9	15	CASSVGGDFPREQYF
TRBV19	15	CASSVPGLATGELFF
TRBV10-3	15	CAISIQGRRANVLTF
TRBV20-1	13	CSARDVRWETQYF
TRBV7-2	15	CASSLGLSSGAEAFF
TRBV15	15	CATSPERVANEKLFF
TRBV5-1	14	CASRDKSSNSPLHF
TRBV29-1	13	CSSRQGGGTEAFF
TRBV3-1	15	CASSQDLRIGTEAFF
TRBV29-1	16	CSVGGRGISGANVLTF
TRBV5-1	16	CASSLGTGGPAYEQYF
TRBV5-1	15	CASSFTRLSSYEQYF
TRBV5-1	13	CASSLSGQAEAFF